Following are 27 T cell receptor beta chains from one sample sequenced in a study of cytomegalovirus exposure and HLA in healthy donors. In the PCR, 60 Vbeta and 13 Jbeta primers were used. The assay was immunoSEQ multiplex PCR, and TCRdb's table has in-frame clones only and misses some. The sample includes fewer than 70,000 clones, approximately 70% of them seen just once. Material for sequencing was PBMCs. The receptor set was obtained from a male donor in good health and CMV-seropositive.

Notes on this clone: One end of the junction does not line up with germline, which may come from a read error. The chain joins TRBV7-9 to TRBJ2-7, with TRBD2 matching 9 bases. The CDR3 runs to 16 residues. The germline gives CDR1 SEHNR, CDR2 FQNEAQ (reference sequence). The CDR3 region is CSSSFTRTSAYLEQYF. For the CDR3, the DNA is TGTTCCAGCAGCTTTACCCGGACTAGCGCGTACCTCGAGCAGTACTTC.

The chain carries TRBV30 and TRBJ2-1, with D possibly matching TRBD1 (7 bases). Germline CDR1 GTSNPN, CDR2 SVGIG (reference sequence). The CDR3 has 15 residues. Trimming took 4 bases from V and 0 from J, leaving 13 bases between them. The CDR3 sequence is CAWNAGGPSYNEQFF. CDR3 bases: TGTGCCTGGAATGCAGGGGGGCCCTCCTACAATGAGCAGTTCTTC.

The CDR3: CASSYLDRANSPLHF. The CDR3 coding sequence is TGTGCCAGCAGTTACTTAGACAGGGCTAATTCACCCCTCCACTTT. The chain joins TRBV6-5 to TRBJ1-6; 7 positions agree with TRBD1. Germline V gives CDR1 MNHEY, CDR2 SVGAGI. The CDR3 is made up of 15 amino acids. Trimming cost V 1 base and J 6 bases; bases outside gene matches: 3.

The J gene is TRBJ1-4, the V gene TRBV9; D remains ambiguous. The CDR3 contains 17 residues. CDR1 and CDR2 from the germline V gene are SGDLS and YYNGEE. Trimming removed 0 bases from V and 7 bases from J, with 19 bases in between. CDR3 in DNA: TGTGCCAGCAGCGTAGAATCGGGGAGCCCAGCTGGTGAAAAACTGTTTTTT. It codes for CASSVESGSPAGEKLFF.

This clone was counted a few times. CDR3 amino acids: CASSHASETGELFF. In nucleotides, the CDR3 is TGTGCCAGCAGTCACGCGTCGGAGACCGGGGAGCTGTTTTTT. The V call is TRBV6-1, the J call TRBJ2-2; D remains unclear. CDR1 is MNHNS, CDR2 SASEGT, per germline. The CDR3 extends over 14 amino acids. Deletions cut 5 bases from V and 5 bases from J, with 12 bases between.

The chain joins TRBV2 to TRBJ1-1, with 11 bases aligning to TRBD1. The length of the CDR3 is 15 residues. Germline V gene lookup returns CDR1 SNHLY and CDR2 FYNNEI. Germline trimming cut 6 bases from V and 4 bases from J; bases unmatched to any gene: 7. CDR3 coding DNA: TGTGCCAGCAGGGGGACAGGGGGAATTGGCACTGAAGCTTTCTTT. As protein: CASRGTGGIGTEAFF.

The chain couples TRBV2 to TRBJ1-2; 7 bases agree with TRBD1. V shed 11 bases and J 2 bases; nucleotides not matched to a gene: 8. Germline V gives CDR1 SNHLY, CDR2 FYNNEI. This CDR3 is 13 amino acids long. The CDR3 here is CAVTGTENYGYTF. In DNA, the CDR3 is TGTGCCGTCACCGGGACAGAGAACTATGGCTACACCTTC.

The genes are TRBV29-1 and TRBJ1-1; 7 nucleotides align to TRBD1. Germline V lookup: CDR1 SQVTM, CDR2 ANQGSEA. The trim removed 7 bases at V and 0 bases at J, leaving 5 bases unmatched. The CDR3 spans 13 residues. This chain's CDR3 is CSAKDRMNTEAFF. In DNA, the CDR3 is TGCAGCGCGAAGGACAGGATGAACACTGAAGCTTTCTTT.

J is TRBJ2-7 and V is TRBV7-9; 8 bases match TRBD1. Germline V lookup: CDR1 SEHNR, CDR2 FQNEAQ (reference sequence). The CDR3 length is 13 residues. With V trimmed by 4 bases and J by 7 bases, 6 bases remained unmatched. The CDR3 DNA reads as TGTGCCAGCAGCTCCCTAGGGGACAGGGAGCAGTACTTC. Protein sequence: CASSSLGDREQYF.

The chain employs TRBV10-3 and TRBJ2-3; 8 bases agree with TRBD1. The CDR3 extends over 15 amino acids. The trim removed 6 bases at V and 0 bases at J, leaving 5 bases unmatched. Germline assignment: CDR1 ENHRY and CDR2 SYGVKD. In nucleotides, the CDR3 is TGTGCCATCAGCGACAGGGGACAGAGCACAGATACGCAGTATTTT. Translating gives CAISDRGQSTDTQYF.

In its sample, this clone was seen a few times. The V call is TRBV9, the J call TRBJ1-3, with D tentatively TRBD1 (5 bases). This CDR3 comprises 16 residues. V was clipped by 4 bases and J by 4 bases, with 18 bases between them. Per the germline V gene, CDR1 is SGDLS and CDR2 is YYNGEE. CDR3 amino acids: CASSPGGPGRGNTIYF. CDR3 nucleotides: TGTGCCAGCAGCCCGGGGGGACCCGGACGCGGAAACACCATATATTTT.

The chain couples TRBV7-6 to TRBJ2-5, with TRBD1 as a possible D gene (6 bases). The CDR3 length is 14 residues. Trimming stripped 3 bases from V and 5 bases from J, with 13 bases between. Germline V gene sequence: CDR1 SGHVS, CDR2 FNYEAQ. The CDR3 is CASSLSTGRETQYF. The CDR3 DNA sequence: TGTGCCAGCAGCTTGTCAACAGGGCGGGAGACCCAGTACTTC.

The chain employs TRBV6-1 and TRBJ1-6; D gene unclear. The CDR3 is 15 amino acids. V gave up 5 bases and J gave up 4 bases, with 12 bases separating them. Germline values: CDR1 MNHNS, CDR2 SASEGT. The CDR3 sequence is CASSLTEDYNSPLHF. CDR3 nucleotide sequence: TGTGCCAGCAGTCTAACAGAAGATTATAATTCACCCCTCCACTTT.

This clone showed up just a few times. The rearrangement uses TRBV30 and TRBJ2-3; TRBD2 agrees at 9 bases. The V segment lost 2 bases and the J segment 1 base; nucleotides outside the gene matches: 4. This CDR3 is built from 15 residues. Germline lookup yields CDR1 GTSNPN and CDR2 SVGIG (reference sequence). CDR3 amino acids: CAWSLAGGRTDTQYF. The CDR3 DNA follows: TGTGCCTGGAGTCTGGCGGGGGGGCGCACAGATACGCAGTATTTT.

The V and J genes are TRBV7-2 and TRBJ2-1; TRBD1 is a possible D gene (6 bases). Germline assignment: CDR1 SGHTA and CDR2 FQGNSA. This CDR3 has 14 residues. With 1 base removed from V and 7 bases from J, the gap between germline ends came to 11 bases. CDR3 protein: CASSLVQGMNEQFF. As DNA, the CDR3 is TGTGCCAGCAGCTTAGTACAGGGAATGAATGAGCAGTTCTTC. Combining the CDR3 with reference TRBV7-2 and TRBJ2-1 gives the whole variable domain GAGVSQSPSNKVTEKGKDVELRCDPISGHTALYWYRQSLGQGLEFLIYFQGNSAPDKSGLPSDRFSAERTGGSVSTLTIQRTQQEDSAVYLCASSLVQGMNEQFFGPGTRLTVL.

This clone has a handful of counts. The rearrangement links TRBV19 to TRBJ1-6; tentatively, D is TRBD1 (6 bases). V was cut by 8 bases and J by 7 bases, with 12 bases left in between. CDR1 is LNHDA and CDR2 is SQIVND in the germline V gene (reference sequence). CDR3 length: 13 amino acids. CDR3 protein: CASHRQANSPLHF. The CDR3 bases are TGTGCCAGTCACCGACAGGCCAATTCACCCCTCCACTTT. The whole variable domain, filled in from reference TRBV19 and TRBJ1-6, reads DGGITQSPKYLFRKEGQNVTLSCEQNLNHDAMYWYRQDPGQGLRLIYYSQIVNDFQKGDIAEGYSVSREKKESFPLTVTSAQKNPTAFYLCASHRQANSPLHFGNGTRLTVT.

The rearrangement links TRBV6-6 to TRBJ1-1; D call uncertain. With 2 bases removed from V and 0 bases from J, the gap between germline ends came to 7 bases. Germline values: CDR1 MNHNY, CDR2 SVGAGI (reference sequence). The CDR3 extends over 14 amino acids. The CDR3 DNA reads TGTGCCAGCAGTTACGCGGCAGTGAACACTGAAGCTTTCTTT. Residues: CASSYAAVNTEAFF.

J is TRBJ1-2 and V is TRBV5-1; D gene ambiguous. The germline V and J ends were trimmed by 4 bases and 7 bases, with 11 bases remaining between them. In germline, CDR1 is SGHRS, CDR2 YFSETQ. This CDR3 is 12 amino acids long. The CDR3 reads CASSPGPGGYTF. For the CDR3, the DNA is TGCGCCAGCAGCCCTGGCCCGGGTGGCTACACCTTC.

The CDR3 is CASSSGQGAEAFF. The CDR3 DNA sequence: TGTGCCAGCAGCTCCGGACAGGGCGCTGAAGCTTTCTTT. The rearrangement uses TRBV11-2 and TRBJ1-1; the match to TRBD1 covers 8 bases. From germline, CDR1 is SGHAT and CDR2 FQNNGV. The V and J ends lost 4 bases and 6 bases, in that order; junction bases with no gene match: 4. This CDR3 contains 13 residues. Complete variable domain (other parts from reference TRBV11-2 and TRBJ1-1): EAGVAQSPRYKIIEKRQSVAFWCNPISGHATLYWYQQILGQGPKLLIQFQNNGVVDDSQLPKDRFSAERLKGVDSTLKIQPAKLEDSAVYLCASSSGQGAEAFFGQGTRLTVV.

This chain uses TRBV27 with TRBJ1-2; D is undetermined. CDR1 and CDR2 from the germline V gene are MNHEY and SMNVEV (reference sequence). V was shortened by 7 bases and J by 6 bases, with 15 bases between the two germline ends. This CDR3 has 13 residues. The CDR3 here is CASTHPGGNGYTF. The CDR3 DNA follows: TGTGCCAGCACCCACCCGGGAGGGAATGGCTACACCTTC.

This clone appeared a few times. The chain uses TRBV25-1 and TRBJ1-1, with 9 bases lining up with TRBD1. The CDR3 is made up of 15 amino acids. The junction had 8 bases not matched to a gene; V was cut back by 5 bases and J by 4 bases. Per germline, CDR1 MGHDK and CDR2 SYGVNS. CDR3 in DNA: TGTGCCAGCAGTCCACACAGGGGGCTAGGCACTGAAGCTTTCTTT. Residues: CASSPHRGLGTEAFF.

The chain uses TRBV11-2 and TRBJ2-5; a possible D gene is TRBD1 (6 bases). The germline CDR1 and CDR2 sequences are SGHAT and FQNNGV. This CDR3 has 17 residues. Trimming left V 0 bases short and J 2 bases short, with 16 bases between. The chain's CDR3 is CASSLDWRQEPQETQYF. CDR3 nucleotide sequence: TGTGCCAGCAGCTTAGATTGGAGACAGGAGCCTCAAGAGACCCAGTACTTC.

The chain uses TRBV29-1 and TRBJ1-1, with D possibly TRBD1 on 6 matching bases. The ends were cut back, 5 bases at V and 0 bases at J, with 19 bases in the middle. The CDR3 is made up of 16 amino acids. Germline V gives CDR1 SQVTM, CDR2 ANQGSEA. The CDR3 region has the DNA TGCAGCGTTCGTCGGGGGGCCTCATTAATGAACACTGAAGCTTTCTTT. It specifies CSVRRGASLMNTEAFF.

The chain combines TRBV7-9 with TRBJ2-7; 7 bases match TRBD1. The germline gives CDR1 SEHNR, CDR2 FQNEAQ (reference sequence). The trim removed 5 bases at V and 0 bases at J, leaving 7 bases unmatched. CDR3 length equals 15 residues. The CDR3 region is CASSLAGGVSYEQYF. CDR3 DNA sequence: TGTGCCAGCAGCCTTGCAGGGGGTGTCTCCTACGAGCAGTACTTC.

Here the CDR3 reads CASSFPGETQYF. CDR3 coding DNA: TGCGCCAGCAGCTTTCCGGGGGAGACCCAGTACTTC. V and J are TRBV5-1 and TRBJ2-5; weak D call: TRBD2 (5 bases). The CDR3 is made up of 12 amino acids. The V end was cut by 2 bases, the J end by 5 bases, with 7 bases between. The germline gives CDR1 SGHRS, CDR2 YFSETQ.

The V gene is TRBV6-1, the J gene TRBJ2-1, with 12 bases aligning to TRBD2. V lost 2 bases, J lost 9 bases, and 5 bases stayed unmatched. In germline, CDR1 is MNHNS, CDR2 SASEGT. The CDR3 extends over 15 amino acids. The CDR3 here is CASSESSGRAIEQFF. Written as DNA, the CDR3 is TGTGCCAGCAGTGAATCTAGCGGGAGGGCTATTGAGCAGTTCTTC.

This clone was recorded once. This chain links TRBV2 with TRBJ2-5; 8 nucleotides line up with TRBD1. The germline V gene encodes CDR1 SNHLY and CDR2 FYNNEI. The V gene end was trimmed by 8 bases and the J gene end by 1 base; junction bases not matched to a gene: 3. The CDR3 length is 13 residues. CDR3 sequence reads: CASGGTGQETQYF. CDR3 coding DNA: TGTGCCAGCGGGGGGACAGGCCAAGAGACCCAGTACTTC.